This record looks at one T cell receptor (beta chain) sequence and its context. This specimen comes from a study of blood T cell repertoires in COVID-19. Across the whole study: The samples span acute and convalescent COVID-19 from the United States, Italy and Spain. T cells, B-cell-depleted T cells, or PBMCs provided the cDNA or gDNA that served as material.

Deletions cut 0 bases from V and 0 bases from J, with 13 bases between. Germline CDR1 is SGHRS and CDR2 is YFSETQ. The CDR3 is 17 amino acids. The authors' processing: Reference gene primer amplification gave nucleated cell count estimates. The method was immunoSEQ multiplex PCR; TCRdb's version includes in-frame clones alone and lacks a portion of them. V and J calls and clone size are as listed in that table; D and trimming were resolved from the DNA. The sample consists of 20,000 to 25,000 clones, over 70% of them appearing once. Specimen: peripheral blood. The sequence came from a man in his sixties with active COVID-19. The chain links TRBV5-1 to TRBJ1-3, with TRBD1 as a possible D gene (5 bases). The CDR3 coding sequence is TGCGCCAGCAGCTTGGGCGGCGGGGGTGGCTCTGGAAACACCATATATTTT. Residues: CASSLGGGGGSGNTIYF.